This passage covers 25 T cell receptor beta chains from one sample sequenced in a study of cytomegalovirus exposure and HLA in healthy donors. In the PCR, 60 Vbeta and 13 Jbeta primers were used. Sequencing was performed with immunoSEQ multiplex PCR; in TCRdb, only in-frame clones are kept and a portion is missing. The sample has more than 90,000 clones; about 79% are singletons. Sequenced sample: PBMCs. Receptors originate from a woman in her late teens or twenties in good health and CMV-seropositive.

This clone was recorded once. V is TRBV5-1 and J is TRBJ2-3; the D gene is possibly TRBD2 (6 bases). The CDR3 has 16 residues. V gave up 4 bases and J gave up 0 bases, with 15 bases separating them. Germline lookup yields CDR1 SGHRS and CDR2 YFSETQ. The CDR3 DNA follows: TGCGCCAGCAGCCGGGTCGGCGGGGTTAGCACAGATACGCAGTATTTT. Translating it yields CASSRVGGVSTDTQYF.

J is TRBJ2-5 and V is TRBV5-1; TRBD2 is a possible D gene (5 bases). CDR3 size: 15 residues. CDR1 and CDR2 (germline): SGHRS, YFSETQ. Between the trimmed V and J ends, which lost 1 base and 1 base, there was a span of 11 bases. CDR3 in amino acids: CASSLISGVQETQYF. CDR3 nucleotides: TGCGCCAGCAGCTTGATCAGCGGTGTCCAAGAGACCCAGTACTTC.

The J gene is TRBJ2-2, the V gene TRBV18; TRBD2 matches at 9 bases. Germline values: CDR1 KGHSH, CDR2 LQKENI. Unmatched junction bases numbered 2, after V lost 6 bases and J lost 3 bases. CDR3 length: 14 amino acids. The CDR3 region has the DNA TGTGCCAGCTCGACTAGCGGAGACACCGGGGAGCTGTTTTTT. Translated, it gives CASSTSGDTGELFF.

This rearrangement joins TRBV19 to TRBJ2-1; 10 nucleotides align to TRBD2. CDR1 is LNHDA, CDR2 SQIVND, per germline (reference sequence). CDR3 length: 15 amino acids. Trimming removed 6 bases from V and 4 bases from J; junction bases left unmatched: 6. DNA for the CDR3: TGTGCCAGTAGCCACACTAGCGGGACGTACAATGAGCAGTTCTTC. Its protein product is CASSHTSGTYNEQFF.

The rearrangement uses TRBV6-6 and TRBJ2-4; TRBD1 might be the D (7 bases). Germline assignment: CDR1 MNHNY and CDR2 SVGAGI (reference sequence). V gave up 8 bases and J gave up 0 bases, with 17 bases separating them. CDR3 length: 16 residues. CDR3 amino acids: CASWRGQILAKNIQYF. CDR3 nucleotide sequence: TGTGCCAGCTGGCGGGGACAGATCCTAGCCAAAAACATTCAGTACTTC.

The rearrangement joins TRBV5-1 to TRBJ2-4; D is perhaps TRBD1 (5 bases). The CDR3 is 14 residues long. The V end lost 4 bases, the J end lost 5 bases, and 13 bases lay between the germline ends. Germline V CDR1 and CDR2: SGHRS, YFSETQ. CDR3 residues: CASSGSGSENIQYF. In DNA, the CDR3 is TGCGCCAGCAGCGGATCAGGGTCAGAAAACATTCAGTACTTC.

CDR3: CATRGGGGPGNTIYF. CDR3 DNA sequence: TGTGCCACCAGAGGAGGGGGGGGGCCTGGAAACACCATATATTTT. The V and J genes are TRBV15 and TRBJ1-3, with D possibly matching TRBD1 (6 bases). CDR1 is LNHNV and CDR2 is YYDKDF in the germline V gene (reference sequence). There are 15 residues in the CDR3. The V and J ends lost 6 bases and 2 bases respectively, with 14 bases between them.

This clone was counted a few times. CDR3 sequence reads: CASRPRGRMDTEAFF. CDR3 nucleotides: TGTGCCAGCAGGCCAAGGGGGCGCATGGACACTGAAGCTTTCTTT. This chain links TRBV5-6 with TRBJ1-1; TRBD1 agrees at 7 bases. Germline values: CDR1 SGHDT, CDR2 YYEEEE. V lost 5 bases, J lost 3 bases, and 10 bases stayed unmatched. The CDR3 runs 15 residues.

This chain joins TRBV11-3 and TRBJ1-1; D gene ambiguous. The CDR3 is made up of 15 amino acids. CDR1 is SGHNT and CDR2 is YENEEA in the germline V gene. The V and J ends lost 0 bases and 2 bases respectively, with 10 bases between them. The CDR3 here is CASSLEGRVNTEAFF. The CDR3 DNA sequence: TGTGCCAGCAGCTTAGAAGGGCGGGTTAACACTGAAGCTTTCTTT.

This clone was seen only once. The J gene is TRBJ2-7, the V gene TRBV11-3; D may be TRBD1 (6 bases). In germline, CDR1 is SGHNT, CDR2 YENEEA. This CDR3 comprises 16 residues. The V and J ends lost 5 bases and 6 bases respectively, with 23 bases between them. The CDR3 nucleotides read TGTGCCAGCAGCAACAGCGACAGGTGGGGGCTTTTCGAGCAGTACTTC. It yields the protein CASSNSDRWGLFEQYF.

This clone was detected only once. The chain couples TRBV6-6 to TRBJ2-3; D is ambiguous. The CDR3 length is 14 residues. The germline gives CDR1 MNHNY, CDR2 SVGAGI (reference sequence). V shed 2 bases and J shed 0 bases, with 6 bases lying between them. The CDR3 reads CASSYTRSTDTQYF. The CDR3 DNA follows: TGTGCCAGCAGTTACACGAGGAGCACAGATACGCAGTATTTT.

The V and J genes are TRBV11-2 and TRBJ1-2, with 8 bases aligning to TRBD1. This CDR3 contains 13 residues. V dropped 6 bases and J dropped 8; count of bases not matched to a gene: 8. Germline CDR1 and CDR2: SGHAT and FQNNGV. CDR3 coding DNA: TGTGCCAGCAGTCCAGGGGGCGAAACAGGCTACACCTTC. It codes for CASSPGGETGYTF.

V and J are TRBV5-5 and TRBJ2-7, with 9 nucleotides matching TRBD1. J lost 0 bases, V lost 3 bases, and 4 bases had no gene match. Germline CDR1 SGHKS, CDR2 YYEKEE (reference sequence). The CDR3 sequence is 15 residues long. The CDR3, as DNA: TGTGCCAGCAGCTCCGGGACAGGGAACTCCTACGAGCAGTACTTC. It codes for CASSSGTGNSYEQYF.

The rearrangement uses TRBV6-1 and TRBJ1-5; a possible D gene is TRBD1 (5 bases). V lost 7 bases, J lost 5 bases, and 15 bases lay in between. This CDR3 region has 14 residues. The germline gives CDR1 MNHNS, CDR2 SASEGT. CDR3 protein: CASMAGSNYQPQHF. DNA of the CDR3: TGTGCCAGCATGGCAGGGTCTAACTATCAGCCCCAGCATTTT.

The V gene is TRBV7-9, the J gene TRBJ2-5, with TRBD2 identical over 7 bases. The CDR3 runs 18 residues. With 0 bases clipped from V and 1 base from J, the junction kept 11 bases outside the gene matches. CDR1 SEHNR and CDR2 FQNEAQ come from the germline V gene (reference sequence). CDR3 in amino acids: CASSLAPREALLQETQYF. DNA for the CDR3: TGTGCCAGCAGCTTAGCGCCCCGGGAGGCTCTCCTCCAAGAGACCCAGTACTTC.

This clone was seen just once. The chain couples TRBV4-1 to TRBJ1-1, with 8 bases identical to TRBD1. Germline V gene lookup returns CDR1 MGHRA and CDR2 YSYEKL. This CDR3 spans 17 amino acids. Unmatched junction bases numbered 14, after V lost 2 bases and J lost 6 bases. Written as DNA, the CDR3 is TGCGCCAGCAGCCAACAACCCAGGACAGGGTATATGCCTGAAGCTTTCTTT. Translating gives CASSQQPRTGYMPEAFF.

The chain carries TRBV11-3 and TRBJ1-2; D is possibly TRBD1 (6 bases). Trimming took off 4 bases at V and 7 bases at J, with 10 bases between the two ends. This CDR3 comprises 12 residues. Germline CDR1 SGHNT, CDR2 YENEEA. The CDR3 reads CASSSARGGYTF. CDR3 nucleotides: TGTGCCAGCAGCTCTGCCAGGGGTGGCTACACCTTC.

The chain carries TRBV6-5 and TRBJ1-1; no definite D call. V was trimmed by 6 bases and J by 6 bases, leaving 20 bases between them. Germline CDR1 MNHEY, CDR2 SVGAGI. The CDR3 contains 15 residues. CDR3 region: CASRGLRAVRAEAFF. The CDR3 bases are TGTGCCAGCAGGGGCCTGAGGGCAGTTCGGGCTGAAGCTTTCTTT.

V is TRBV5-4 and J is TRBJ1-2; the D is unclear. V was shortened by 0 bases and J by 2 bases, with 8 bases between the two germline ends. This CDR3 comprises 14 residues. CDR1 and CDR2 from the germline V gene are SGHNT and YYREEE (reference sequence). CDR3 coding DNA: TGTGCCAGCAGCTTGGCCTCCAGGAACTATGGCTACACCTTC. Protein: CASSLASRNYGYTF.

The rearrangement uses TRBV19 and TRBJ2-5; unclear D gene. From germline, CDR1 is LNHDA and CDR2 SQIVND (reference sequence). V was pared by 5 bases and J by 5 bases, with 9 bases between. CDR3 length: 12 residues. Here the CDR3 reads CASSPSGETQYF. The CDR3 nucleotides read TGTGCCAGTAGTCCCTCCGGGGAGACCCAGTACTTC.

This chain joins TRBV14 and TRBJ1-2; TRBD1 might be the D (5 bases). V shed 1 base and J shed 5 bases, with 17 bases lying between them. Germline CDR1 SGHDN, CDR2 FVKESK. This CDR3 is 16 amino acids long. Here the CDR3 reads CASSQASAGRWYGYTF. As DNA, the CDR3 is TGTGCCAGCAGCCAAGCCTCCGCAGGGAGGTGGTATGGCTACACCTTC.

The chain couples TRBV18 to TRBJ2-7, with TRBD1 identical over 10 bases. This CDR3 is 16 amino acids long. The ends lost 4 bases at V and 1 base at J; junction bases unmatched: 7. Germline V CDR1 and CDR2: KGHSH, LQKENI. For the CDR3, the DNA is TGTGCCAGCTCACTTGCCGGGACAGGGGATTCCTACGAGCAGTACTTC. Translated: CASSLAGTGDSYEQYF.

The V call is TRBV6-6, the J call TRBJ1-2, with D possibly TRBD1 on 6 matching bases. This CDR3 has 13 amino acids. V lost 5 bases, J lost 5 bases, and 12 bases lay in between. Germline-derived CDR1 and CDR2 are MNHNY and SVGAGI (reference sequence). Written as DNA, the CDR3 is TGTGCCAGCAGTGGCACAGGGCGGTATGGCTACACCTTC. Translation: CASSGTGRYGYTF.

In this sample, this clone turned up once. This chain's CDR3 is CAWRTTTGSNTEAFF. CDR3 nucleotides: TGTGCCTGGAGGACTACGACAGGGTCGAACACTGAAGCTTTCTTT. The V and J genes are TRBV30 and TRBJ1-1; 7 bases line up with TRBD1. The CDR3 is 15 residues long. Germline trimming cut 3 bases from V and 1 base from J; bases unmatched to any gene: 8. Germline loops: CDR1 GTSNPN, CDR2 SVGIG (reference sequence).

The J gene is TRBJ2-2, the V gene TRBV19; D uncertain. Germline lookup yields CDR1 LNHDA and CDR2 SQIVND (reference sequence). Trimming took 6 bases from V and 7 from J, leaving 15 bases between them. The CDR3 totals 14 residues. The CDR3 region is CASRSLAVGGELFF. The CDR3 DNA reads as TGTGCCAGTAGGAGCTTGGCGGTGGGCGGGGAGCTGTTTTTT.